This TCR beta chain is drawn from a study of radiation and T cells in renal cell carcinoma. Whole-study findings and limits: Top tumor clonotypes rose in blood 2 weeks post-radiation, then contracted. Baseline intratumoral clonotype presence is unknown without pretreatment biopsies.

In the case of this clone: Antigen unknown.

Unmatched junction bases numbered 11, after V lost 1 base and J lost 7 bases. In germline, CDR1 is KGHSH, CDR2 LQKENI. The CDR3 contains 17 residues. Specified time point: blood 4 weeks post-SBRT, at nephrectomy. As to treatment: 15 Gy SBRT to primary tumor, nephrectomy 4 weeks later. Nephrectomy followed 15 Gy stereotactic body radiation by 4 weeks. Clear cell pathology was present in this patient's renal cell carcinoma. Measured with immunoSEQ multiplex PCR; TCRdb has only the in-frame clones, and not every one. The table has 150,000 or so clones, about 88% seen once. Sample: blood, taken from a patient whose treatment included radiotherapy and nephrectomy. The clonotype comes from a woman aged 45-65 years with renal cell carcinoma. The chain joins TRBV18 to TRBJ1-2, with 11 bases identical to TRBD1. In DNA form, the CDR3 reads TGTGCCAGCTCACCACAGGGGACTGGACAGGGGGCGAGTGGCTACACCTTC. Its protein product is CASSPQGTGQGASGYTF.